Listed below are T cell receptor beta chains from one sample, sequenced in a study of glioma-infiltrating T cells. TCRdb passed the multiplex PCR reads through MiXCR, listing each CDR3 protein once. In the table there are 300,000 to 400,000 distinct CDR3 sequences, more than 35% of which are singletons. The specimen was glioma tissue, nonneoplastic brain tissue, or PBMCs (not recorded which). The receptors were gathered from a human donor with low-grade glioma or glioblastoma, undergoing nonglioma brain surgery, or in good health (not recorded which). Both conserved end residues are part of each CDR3. D genes are given only for firm matches. Size is stated for part of the rows, as once, few or many counts, or as a class when the clone is expanded.

d_gene | j_gene | v_gene | abundance | CDR3nt | CDR3aa
TRBD1 | TRBJ2-6 | TRBV28 | few | TGTGCCAGCAGCCCGGGACAGTCCTCTGGGGCCAACGTCCTGACTTTC | CASSPGQSSGANVLTF
TRBD1 | TRBJ2-3 | TRBV28 | - | TGTGCCAGCAGTTTAGGACAGGGGGCTAGCACAGATACGCAGTATTTT | CASSLGQGASTDTQYF
TRBD2 | TRBJ2-7 | TRBV28 | - | TGTGCCAGCAGTTTAGGCTTGCCTGGACTAGCGGGAACCTACGAGCAGTACTTC | CASSLGLPGLAGTYEQYF
- | TRBJ2-1 | TRBV2 | - | TGTGCCACCACCCGGGACTTCCTATTAGCGGAGCAGTTCTTC | CATTRDFLLAEQFF
- | TRBJ2-3 | TRBV3-1 | - | TGTGCCAGCAGCCAAGGAGCGGGCACAGATACGCAGTATTTT | CASSQGAGTDTQYF
TRBD2 | TRBJ2-7 | TRBV27 | few | TGTGCCAGCAGTTCTTTCATAGCGGGAGGAGACGAGCAGTACTTC | CASSSFIAGGDEQYF
- | TRBJ1-2 | TRBV12-3/TRBV12-4 | few | TGTGCCAGCAGGTCCTGGGGGTCCTATGGCTACACCTTC | CASRSWGSYGYTF
TRBD2 | TRBJ2-1 | TRBV20-1 | few | TGCAGTGCCCGCGAAGTCCCACTAGCGGGCCATGAGCAGTTCTTC | CSAREVPLAGHEQFF
TRBD2 | TRBJ2-1 | TRBV5-6 | once | TGTGCCAGCAGCTATACTAGCGGCCCCTACAATGAGCAGTTCTTC | CASSYTSGPYNEQFF
TRBD2 | TRBJ2-3 | TRBV7-9 | few | TGTGGCAGCAGCTCGGGACTATTTGTAGCTACAGATACGCAGTATTTT | CGSSSGLFVATDTQYF
TRBD1 | TRBJ2-7 | TRBV5-4 | - | TGTGCCAGCAGCTTCCTACCCTGGACAGGGGCAGACGAGCAGTACTTC | CASSFLPWTGADEQYF
- | TRBJ2-2 | TRBV28 | - | TGTGCCAGCAGTGCCTTTATACCTGACAGAAACACCGGGGAGCTGTTTTTT | CASSAFIPDRNTGELFF
TRBD1 | TRBJ2-2 | TRBV6-2/TRBV6-3 | - | TGTGCCAGCAGACGGACAGGGAACACCGGGGAGCTGTTTTTT | CASRRTGNTGELFF
- | TRBJ2-1 | TRBV7-2 | - | TGTGCCAGCAGTTACAGCGACAATGAGCAGTTCTTC | CASSYSDNEQFF
- | TRBJ2-1 | TRBV20-1 | many | TGCAGTGCTAGAGATCTGTGGAGGCCCGACAATGAGCAGTTCTTC | CSARDLWRPDNEQFF
- | TRBJ1-1 | TRBV20-1 | - | TGCAGTGCTAGGGAGGGATTTAACACTGAAGCTTTCTTT | CSAREGFNTEAFF
- | TRBJ2-7 | TRBV7-2 | - | TGTGCCAGCAGCTTAAGTTCCCCCAGCAGCTCGGGGGAGCAGTACTTC | CASSLSSPSSSGEQYF